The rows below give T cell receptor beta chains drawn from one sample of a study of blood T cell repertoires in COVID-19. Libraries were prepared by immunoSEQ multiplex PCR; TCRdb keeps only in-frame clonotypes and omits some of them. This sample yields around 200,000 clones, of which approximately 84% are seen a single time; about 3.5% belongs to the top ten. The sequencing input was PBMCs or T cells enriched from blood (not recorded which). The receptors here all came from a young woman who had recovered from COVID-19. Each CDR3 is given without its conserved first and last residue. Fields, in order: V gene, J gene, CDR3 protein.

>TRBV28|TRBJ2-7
ASSLPPTRDRVKYGQY
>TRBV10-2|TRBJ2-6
ASSDRGEISGANVLT
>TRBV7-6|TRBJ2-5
ASSKDRRETQY
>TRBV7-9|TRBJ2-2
ASSRQGAGTGELF
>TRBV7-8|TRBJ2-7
ASVPSRTGGSYEQY
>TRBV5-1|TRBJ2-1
ASSPRESGGGDEQF
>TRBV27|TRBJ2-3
ASSPHFVFKRDTQY
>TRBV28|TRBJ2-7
ASSLRLAGAGEQY
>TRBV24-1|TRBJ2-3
ATSDPQGASADTQY
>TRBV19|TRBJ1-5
ASRTGGRSNQPQH
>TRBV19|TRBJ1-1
ASKVEGASNTEAF
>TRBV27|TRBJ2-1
ASSSPRLAGVSNEQF
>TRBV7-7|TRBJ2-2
ASSLGGANTGELF
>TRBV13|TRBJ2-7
ASSLGAGGSLYEQY
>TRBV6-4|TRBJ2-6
ASSESVRGLSGANVLT
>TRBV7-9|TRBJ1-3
ASSLEYRVTGNTIY
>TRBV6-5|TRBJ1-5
ASSRRGQDQPQH
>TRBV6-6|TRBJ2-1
ASSSRTSGNEQF
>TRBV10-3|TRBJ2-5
AISETRLAGDPQETQY
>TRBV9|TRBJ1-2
ASSVAERGPLYGYT
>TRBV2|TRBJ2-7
ASSERGLGSYEQY
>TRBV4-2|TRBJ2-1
ASSLDRSSYNEQF
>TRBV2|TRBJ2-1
ASRPPGLQYNEQF
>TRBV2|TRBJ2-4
ASSSVKSTAKNIQY
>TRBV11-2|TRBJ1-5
ASSQGSNQPQH
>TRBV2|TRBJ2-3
ASSEYRTSGDHTQY
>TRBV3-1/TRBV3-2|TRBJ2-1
ASSLAGGAYNEQF
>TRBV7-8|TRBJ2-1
ASTPEGGANEQF
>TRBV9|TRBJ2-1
ASGKGGATYNEQF
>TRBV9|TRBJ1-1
ASRKQGSTEAF
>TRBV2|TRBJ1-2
ASKSERKLNYGYT
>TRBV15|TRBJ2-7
ATSTPTGGDEQY
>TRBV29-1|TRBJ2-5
SVVPTTGVGETQY
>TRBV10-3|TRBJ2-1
AISADWWAGVSYNEQF
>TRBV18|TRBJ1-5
ASSPLAGGEPQH
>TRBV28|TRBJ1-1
ASSFNRNTEAF
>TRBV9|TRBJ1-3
ASSAERPGSGNTIY
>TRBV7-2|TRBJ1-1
ASSLGWGGGTEAF
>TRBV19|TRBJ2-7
ASSTGILYNYEQY
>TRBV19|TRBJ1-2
ASSTVFGYT
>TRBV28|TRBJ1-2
ASSLRRGAGSFHGYT
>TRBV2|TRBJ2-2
ASSPQGAGGELF